The 30 T cell receptor beta chains in this list originate from one sample, sequenced in a study of a mutant IDH1 vaccine in newly diagnosed glioma. Method: immunoSEQ multiplex PCR; TCRdb's copy keeps in-frame clones and lacks some. Among around 78,000 clones listed, around 85% were seen once. No antigen is known for these receptors. Noted time point: week 23, last vaccination. What each vaccine dose contained was 300 ug of mutant IDH1 20-mer peptide, accompanied by topical imiquimod. This specimen consisted of PBMCs, obtained from a glioma patient whose treatment included an IDH1 peptide vaccine. The receptor source for this set is a young man with glioma. Some clones in this sample may be carry-over from other donors' samples.

The J gene is TRBJ2-7, the V gene TRBV29-1; 7 bases map to TRBD2. The ends lost 7 bases at V and 3 bases at J; junction bases unmatched: 18. This CDR3 contains 16 residues. CDR1 is SQVTM, CDR2 ANQGSEA, per germline. CDR3 bases: TGCAGCGCCGCGGGGGTCGAGAGGAGGCCCGGCTACGAGCAGTACTTC. It codes for CSAAGVERRPGYEQYF.

This chain links TRBV28 with TRBJ1-2, with D maybe TRBD1 (6 bases). Germline values: CDR1 MDHEN, CDR2 SYDVKM. V was shortened by 6 bases and J by 6 bases, with 17 bases between the two germline ends. CDR3 length: 14 amino acids. Here the CDR3 DNA reads TGTGCCAGCAGCCCTCCCCTGGAGGGGGATGGCTACACCTTC. Its translation is CASSPPLEGDGYTF.

The chain recombines TRBV7-2 with TRBJ1-2, with a weak D call TRBD1 (6 bases). The V end was cut by 4 bases, the J end by 0 bases, with 15 bases between. The CDR3 runs to 16 residues. Germline-derived CDR1 and CDR2 are SGHTA and FQGNSA. The CDR3 DNA reads TGTGCCAGCAGCTCACAAACAGGGCAATCTAACTATGGCTACACCTTC. It codes for CASSSQTGQSNYGYTF.

The chain carries TRBV5-4 and TRBJ2-2; weak D call: TRBD1 (5 bases). CDR1 and CDR2 from the germline V gene are SGHNT and YYREEE (reference sequence). The V end lost 0 bases, the J end lost 7 bases, and 16 bases lay between the germline ends. The CDR3 is 16 amino acids. CDR3 sequence (DNA): TGTGCCAGCAGCTTGGCAGGGCACAGGTCGAGCGGGGAGCTGTTTTTT. It codes for CASSLAGHRSSGELFF.

The chain employs TRBV2 and TRBJ2-3; the match to TRBD2 covers 7 bases. This CDR3 region has 15 residues. Per the germline V gene, CDR1 is SNHLY and CDR2 is FYNNEI. V trimming: 2 bases; J trimming: 0 bases; junction bases outside the gene matches: 2. The CDR3 DNA is TGTGCCAGCAGTGAAACGGGAGGTAGCACAGATACGCAGTATTTT. This gives the protein CASSETGGSTDTQYF.

This rearrangement joins TRBV4-1 to TRBJ1-5, with 7 positions matching TRBD1. From germline, CDR1 is MGHRA and CDR2 YSYEKL. CDR3 size: 14 residues. Trimming cost V 1 base and J 7 bases; bases outside gene matches: 4. The CDR3 sequence: CASSQARGDQPQHF. The CDR3 DNA is TGCGCCAGCAGCCAAGCCAGGGGGGACCAGCCCCAGCATTTT.

This sequence joins TRBV5-1 and TRBJ1-1; a possible D gene is TRBD1 (6 bases). Trimming pared 4 bases from V and 4 bases from J, leaving 17 bases between. The CDR3 contains 15 residues. Germline values: CDR1 SGHRS, CDR2 YFSETQ. CDR3 DNA: TGCGCCAGCAGCCTGGATGCAGGGGTGGTCACTGAAGCTTTCTTT. Amino acid sequence: CASSLDAGVVTEAFF. The whole variable domain, filled in from reference TRBV5-1 and TRBJ1-1, reads KAGVTQTPRYLIKTRGQQVTLSCSPISGHRSVSWYQQTPGQGLQFLFEYFSETQRNKGNFPGRFSGRQFSNSRSEMNVSTLELGDSALYLCASSLDAGVVTEAFFGQGTRLTVV.

The rearrangement links TRBV19 to TRBJ1-4; 8 nucleotides agree with TRBD1. This CDR3 is 18 amino acids long. Losses at the gene ends were 5 bases for V and 0 bases for J; bases not matched to a gene: 11. CDR1 LNHDA and CDR2 SQIVND come from the germline V gene (reference sequence). The CDR3: CASSSGQGWDSTNEKLFF. For the CDR3, the DNA is TGTGCCAGTAGTTCCGGACAGGGTTGGGACTCAACTAATGAAAAACTGTTTTTT.

The V call is TRBV6-4, the J call TRBJ2-1; possibly TRBD1 or TRBD2 for D (5 bases each). Germline-derived CDR1 and CDR2 are MRHNA and SNTAGT. This CDR3 is 16 amino acids long. Trimming pared 3 bases from V and 10 bases from J, leaving 22 bases between. CDR3 coding DNA: TGTGCCAGCAGTGAAGGGGACCGAAACAATAACTGGGAGCAGTTCTTC. Protein sequence: CASSEGDRNNNWEQFF.

The chain is built from TRBV11-3 and TRBJ2-1, with no clear D. This CDR3 has 13 amino acids. V lost 5 bases and J 8 bases, leaving 13 bases between the germline ends. Germline V gene data show CDR1 as SGHNT and CDR2 as YENEEA. The CDR3 sequence is CASSPGRADEQFF. The CDR3 region has the DNA TGTGCCAGCAGCCCCGGAAGGGCCGATGAGCAGTTCTTC. The full variable domain, its missing parts supplied by reference TRBV11-3 and TRBJ2-1, is EAGVVQSPRYKIIEKKQPVAFWCNPISGHNTLYWYLQNLGQGPELLIRYENEEAVDDSQLPKDRFSAERLKGVDSTLKIQPAELGDSAVYLCASSPGRADEQFFGPGTRLTVL.

This clone was observed a single time. The chain employs TRBV2 and TRBJ1-1, with TRBD1 matching over 11 bases. This CDR3 has 17 amino acids. The V and J ends lost 2 bases and 5 bases, in that order; junction bases with no gene match: 10. Looked up from germline, CDR1 is SNHLY and CDR2 is FYNNEI. CDR3 nucleotide sequence: TGTGCCAGCAGTGAAACTCGGACAGGGGGCGCAGGGACTGAAGCTTTCTTT. This encodes CASSETRTGGAGTEAFF.

This chain joins TRBV7-9 and TRBJ1-1, with D possibly TRBD1 on 5 matching bases. Trimming left V 3 bases short and J 10 bases short, with 15 bases between. Germline V gene lookup returns CDR1 SEHNR and CDR2 FQNEAQ (reference sequence). This CDR3 has 13 residues. This CDR3 reads CASSLVGAGGAFF. As DNA, the CDR3 is TGTGCCAGCAGCTTGGTCGGGGCGGGGGGAGCTTTCTTT.

This chain links TRBV5-4 with TRBJ2-3; D is undetermined. CDR1 SGHNT and CDR2 YYREEE come from the germline V gene (reference sequence). The CDR3 runs to 14 residues. Trimming shortened V by 7 bases and J by 4 bases, and 16 bases separated the two germline ends. The CDR3 sequence: CASFRALEADTQYF. The CDR3 DNA reads as TGTGCCAGCTTTCGGGCCCTGGAAGCAGATACGCAGTATTTT.

CDR3 bases: TGTGCCTGGAGGACAGGGTTCCTTGAGAATGAGCAGTTCTTC. Translating it yields CAWRTGFLENEQFF. The rearrangement links TRBV30 to TRBJ2-1, with TRBD1 matching 7 bases. The CDR3 loop spans 14 amino acids. Per germline, CDR1 GTSNPN and CDR2 SVGIG (reference sequence). The V segment lost 3 bases and the J segment 7 bases; nucleotides outside the gene matches: 9.

This chain uses TRBV5-8 with TRBJ2-5; TRBD1 agrees at 10 bases. Germline assignment: CDR1 SGHTS and CDR2 YDEGEE. CDR3 length equals 17 residues. V trimming: 3 bases; J trimming: 0 bases; junction bases outside the gene matches: 8. Here the CDR3 reads CASSSGQGSWYQETQYF. CDR3 nucleotide sequence: TGTGCCAGCAGCTCGGGACAGGGGTCTTGGTACCAAGAGACCCAGTACTTC.

The CDR3 DNA reads as TGTGCCAGCAGCCAAGCGGCTAGCGGGGGGCCCTACGAGCAGTACTTC. Amino acids: CASSQAASGGPYEQYF. The rearrangement links TRBV4-2 to TRBJ2-7, with 11 bases matching TRBD2. The junction had 4 bases not matched to a gene; V was cut back by 1 base and J by 2 bases. Germline V gene sequence: CDR1 LGHNA, CDR2 YNFKEQ. This CDR3 is 16 amino acids long.

V gene TRBV5-1 combines with J gene TRBJ1-2, with 9 bases lining up with TRBD1. Looked up from germline, CDR1 is SGHRS and CDR2 is YFSETQ. V gave up 5 bases and J gave up 6 bases; unmatched junction bases: 5. CDR3 length equals 13 residues. The CDR3 nucleotides are TGCGCCAGCAGGACACAGGGGGCCGATGGCTACACCTTC. It codes for CASRTQGADGYTF.

This clone has only one observation. This rearrangement joins TRBV27 to TRBJ2-7, with 9 positions matching TRBD2. V shed 8 bases and J 5 bases; nucleotides not matched to a gene: 7. Per germline, CDR1 MNHEY and CDR2 SMNVEV (reference sequence). CDR3 length: 13 residues. In DNA form, the CDR3 reads TGTGCCAGCGGGGCGGGGGGGGCTGACGAGCAGTACTTC. Protein sequence: CASGAGGADEQYF.

The sample holds a few counts of this clone. The chain is built from TRBV6-4 and TRBJ2-3; TRBD2 aligns across 8 bases. The germline V gene encodes CDR1 MRHNA and CDR2 SNTAGT. CDR3 length: 15 residues. Trimming cost V 4 bases and J 3 bases; bases outside gene matches: 6. CDR3 sequence (DNA): TGTGCCAGCAGTGCAGACGGGGGGGCTACAGATACGCAGTATTTT. Its translation: CASSADGGATDTQYF.

The chain uses TRBV6-1 and TRBJ1-3; the D is unclear. Looked up from germline, CDR1 is MNHNS and CDR2 is SASEGT. V was pared by 0 bases and J by 0 bases, with 3 bases between. CDR3 length: 14 residues. CDR3 nucleotide sequence: TGTGCCAGCAGTGAAGCGCACTCTGGAAACACCATATATTTT. Its protein is CASSEAHSGNTIYF.

The chain uses TRBV7-9 and TRBJ1-2; 8 bases map to TRBD1. CDR3 length equals 17 residues. CDR1 is SEHNR and CDR2 is FQNEAQ in the germline V gene (reference sequence). The trim removed 1 base at V and 3 bases at J, leaving 10 bases unmatched. CDR3 sequence reads: CASSLGQGAALHYGYTF. The CDR3 nucleotides are TGTGCCAGCAGCTTAGGGCAGGGGGCCGCCCTACACTATGGCTACACCTTC.

This chain connects TRBV9 to TRBJ1-4; 10 bases line up with TRBD1. The V gene's germline CDR1 is SGDLS and CDR2 YYNGEE. The trim removed 4 bases at V and 8 bases at J, leaving 5 bases unmatched. This CDR3 comprises 14 residues. CDR3 sequence reads: CASSQGQGKEKLFF. CDR3 nucleotide sequence: TGTGCCAGCAGCCAGGGACAGGGGAAAGAAAAACTGTTTTTT.

A word on this clone: This CDR3 is also generated by other DNA sequences in the sample. V is TRBV9 and J is TRBJ2-2; TRBD1 agrees at 7 bases. The CDR3 totals 17 residues. The ends lost 4 bases at V and 6 bases at J; junction bases unmatched: 15. Germline V gives CDR1 SGDLS, CDR2 YYNGEE. For the CDR3, the DNA is TGTGCCAGCAGCATTTTCTGGGACAGACCCAAACCCGGGGAGCTGTTTTTT. This gives the protein CASSIFWDRPKPGELFF. Looking up the rest from reference TRBV9 and TRBJ2-2 gives the full variable domain: DSGVTQTPKHLITATGQRVTLRCSPRSGDLSVYWYQQSLDQGLQFLIQYYNGEERAKGNILERFSAQQFPDLHSELNLSSLELGDSALYFCASSIFWDRPKPGELFFGEGSRLTVL.

J is TRBJ1-2 and V is TRBV5-6, with TRBD1 identical over 8 bases. V lost 4 bases, J lost 8 bases, and 7 bases stayed unmatched. The CDR3 spans 13 residues. CDR1 and CDR2 from the germline V gene are SGHDT and YYEEEE. The DNA for the CDR3 is TGTGCCAGCAGCCTCCAGGGGGCCGGAGGCTACACCTTC. Its protein product is CASSLQGAGGYTF.

This chain joins TRBV5-1 and TRBJ1-2; TRBD1 matches at 8 bases. Germline V gene data show CDR1 as SGHRS and CDR2 as YFSETQ. The CDR3 extends over 13 amino acids. The J segment lost 7 bases and the V segment lost 7 bases, leaving 9 bases of the junction unmatched. As DNA, the CDR3 is TGCGCCAGCCGACAGGGGAGGGAGGTTGGCTACACCTTC. Protein: CASRQGREVGYTF.

This clone turned up a few times. V usage is TRBV20-1 and J usage is TRBJ1-6; perhaps TRBD1 as D (5 bases). The ends were cut back, 7 bases at V and 7 bases at J, with 8 bases in the middle. Looked up from germline, CDR1 is DFQATT and CDR2 is SNEGSKA (reference sequence). The CDR3 contains 11 residues. Here the CDR3 reads CSVRDNSPLHF. CDR3 nucleotides: TGCAGTGTCAGGGACAATTCACCCCTCCACTTT.

The chain recombines TRBV7-2 with TRBJ2-7, with TRBD1 as a possible D gene (6 bases). The length of the CDR3 is 14 residues. Trimming left V 1 base short and J 0 bases short, with 7 bases between. Germline V CDR1 and CDR2: SGHTA, FQGNSA. The CDR3 nucleotides read TGTGCCAGCAGCTTAGAGGGGGACTCCTACGAGCAGTACTTC. It codes for CASSLEGDSYEQYF.

The V and J genes are TRBV28 and TRBJ2-5; D may be TRBD1 or TRBD2 (5 bases each). The J call may be incorrect, as the DNA end agrees better with TRBJ2-7. The CDR3 spans 16 residues. CDR1 and CDR2 from the germline V gene are MDHEN and SYDVKM. The CDR3 nucleotides are TGTGCCAGCAGTTTATGGAGGGGAGAGGGGACCTACGAGCAGTACTTC. Protein product: CASSLWRGEGTYEQYF.

This clone was counted a few times. The chain recombines TRBV18 with TRBJ1-5, with D hard to call. Germline values: CDR1 KGHSH, CDR2 LQKENI. The CDR3 consists of 15 residues. V was shortened by 2 bases and J by 6 bases, with 14 bases between the two germline ends. The CDR3 loop is CASSPDGGIGQPQHF. CDR3 coding DNA: TGTGCCAGCTCACCAGATGGTGGGATAGGTCAGCCCCAGCATTTT.

V is TRBV5-5 and J is TRBJ1-1; D gene uncertain. Looked up from germline, CDR1 is SGHKS and CDR2 is YYEKEE (reference sequence). Trimming took 2 bases from V and 1 from J, leaving 21 bases between them. The length of the CDR3 is 18 residues. This chain's CDR3 is CASSFLLLRARENTEAFF. CDR3 DNA: TGTGCCAGCAGCTTTTTGTTACTAAGAGCTCGGGAGAACACTGAAGCTTTCTTT.